This T cell receptor beta chain originates from a study of cytomegalovirus exposure and HLA in healthy donors. General study points: It was confirmed in vitro that three of the CMV-associated chains were specific for CMV antigens. TRBV6-2, TRBV6-3 and some other V segments were unresolvable in 87-base-pair reads.

CDR3 size: 14 residues. CDR1 is SQVTM, CDR2 ANQGSEA, per germline. Trimming took off 7 bases at V and 3 bases at J, with 16 bases between the two ends. On this clone: Its cognate antigen is unknown.

PCR used 60 Vbeta primers and 13 Jbeta primers. TCRdb's copy holds only in-frame clones and misses some; the assay was immunoSEQ multiplex PCR. The sample comprises about 200,000 clones, almost 70% of which are singletons, and approximately 2.5% rests with the top ten. The specimen was PBMCs. The chain joins TRBV29-1 to TRBJ2-1, with TRBD1 as a possible D gene (6 bases). This TCR derives from a man aged 35-49 years in good health and CMV-seropositive. CDR3 in DNA: TGCAGCGCCGTCCCAGGGACAATCTACAATGAGCAGTTCTTC. Translating gives CSAVPGTIYNEQFF.